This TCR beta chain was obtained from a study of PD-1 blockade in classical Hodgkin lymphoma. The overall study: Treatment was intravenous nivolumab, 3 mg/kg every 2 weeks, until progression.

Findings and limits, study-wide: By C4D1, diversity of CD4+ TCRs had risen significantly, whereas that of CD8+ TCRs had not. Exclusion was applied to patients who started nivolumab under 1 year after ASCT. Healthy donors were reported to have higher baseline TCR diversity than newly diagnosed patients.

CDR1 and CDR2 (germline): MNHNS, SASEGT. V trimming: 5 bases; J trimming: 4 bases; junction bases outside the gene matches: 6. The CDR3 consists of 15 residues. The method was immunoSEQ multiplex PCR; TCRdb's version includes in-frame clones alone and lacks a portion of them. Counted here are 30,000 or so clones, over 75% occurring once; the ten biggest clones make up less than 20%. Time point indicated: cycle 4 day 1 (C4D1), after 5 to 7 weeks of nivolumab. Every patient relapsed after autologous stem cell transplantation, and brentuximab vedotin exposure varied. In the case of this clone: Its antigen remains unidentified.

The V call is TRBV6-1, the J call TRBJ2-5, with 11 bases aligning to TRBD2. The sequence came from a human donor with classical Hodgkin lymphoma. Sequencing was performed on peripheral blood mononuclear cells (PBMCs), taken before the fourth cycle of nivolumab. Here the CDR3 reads CASSTGLAGGETQYF. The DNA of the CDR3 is TGTGCCAGCAGTACCGGACTAGCGGGTGGAGAGACCCAGTACTTC.